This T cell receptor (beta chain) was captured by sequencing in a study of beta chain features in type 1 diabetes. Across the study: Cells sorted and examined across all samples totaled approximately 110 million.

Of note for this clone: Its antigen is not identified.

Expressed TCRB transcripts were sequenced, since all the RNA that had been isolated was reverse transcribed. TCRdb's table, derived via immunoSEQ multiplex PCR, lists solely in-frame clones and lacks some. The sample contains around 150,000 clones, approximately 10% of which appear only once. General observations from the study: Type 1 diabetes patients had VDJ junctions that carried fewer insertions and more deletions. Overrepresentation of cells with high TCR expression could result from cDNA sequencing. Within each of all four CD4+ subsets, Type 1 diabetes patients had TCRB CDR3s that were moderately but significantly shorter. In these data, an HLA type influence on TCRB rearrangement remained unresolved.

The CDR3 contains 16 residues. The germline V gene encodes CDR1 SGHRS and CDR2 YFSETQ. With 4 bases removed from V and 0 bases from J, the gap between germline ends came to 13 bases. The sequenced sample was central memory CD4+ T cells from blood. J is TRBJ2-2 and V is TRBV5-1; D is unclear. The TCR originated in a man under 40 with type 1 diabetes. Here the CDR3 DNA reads TGCGCCAGCAGCCTCAACAGCCTTACGAACACCGGGGAGCTGTTTTTT. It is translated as CASSLNSLTNTGELFF. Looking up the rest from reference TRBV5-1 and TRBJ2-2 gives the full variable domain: KAGVTQTPRYLIKTRGQQVTLSCSPISGHRSVSWYQQTPGQGLQFLFEYFSETQRNKGNFPGRFSGRQFSNSRSEMNVSTLELGDSALYLCASSLNSLTNTGELFFGEGSRLTVL.